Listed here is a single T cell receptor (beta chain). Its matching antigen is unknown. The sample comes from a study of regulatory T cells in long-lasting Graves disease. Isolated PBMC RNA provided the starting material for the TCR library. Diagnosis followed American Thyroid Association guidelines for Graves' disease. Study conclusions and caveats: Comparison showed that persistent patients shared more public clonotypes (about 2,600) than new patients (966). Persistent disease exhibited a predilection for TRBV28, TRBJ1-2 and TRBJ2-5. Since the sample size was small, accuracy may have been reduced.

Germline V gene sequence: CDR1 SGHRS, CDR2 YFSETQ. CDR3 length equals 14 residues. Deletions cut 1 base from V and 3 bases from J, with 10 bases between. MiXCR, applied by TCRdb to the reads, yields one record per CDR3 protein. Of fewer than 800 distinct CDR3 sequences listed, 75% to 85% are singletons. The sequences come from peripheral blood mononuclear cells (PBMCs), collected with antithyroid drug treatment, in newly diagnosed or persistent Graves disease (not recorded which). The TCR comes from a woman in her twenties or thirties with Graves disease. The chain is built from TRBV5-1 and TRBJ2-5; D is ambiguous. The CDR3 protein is CASSLRSRKETQYF. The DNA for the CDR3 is TGCGCCAGCAGCTTGAGAAGCCGAAAAGAGACCCAGTACTTC.